In this sample, the clone carrying this T cell receptor (beta chain) turned up once. Its antigen is currently unknown. Cells designated naive CD8 were CD45RO-negative and were positively selected for CCR7, with terminally differentiated effector memory CD45RA+ cells excluded. This sample is part of a study of shared clonotypes between healthy human individuals. Notes on the study in general: Non-shared clonotypes had lower generation probabilities than those shared by all four donors. Researchers sampled only blood; tissue repertoires likely differ. Clonotype sharing across a few donors was observed for around 5.1% of naive CD4 clonotypes.

Authors' methods: Owing to the provision of junction-only sequences devoid of quality scores by immunoSEQ, filtering differed. TCRdb's table, derived via immunoSEQ multiplex PCR, lists solely in-frame clones and lacks some. V, J and clone size derive from that table, while D and trimming were established from the DNA sequence. The sample lists about 1.9 million clones; 85% to 95% were seen once. The receptor was derived from a man aged 18-30 years in good health. Some clones in this sample may be carry-over from other donors' samples. The material sequenced was naive CD8+ T cells from PBMCs.

The CDR3 nucleotides read TGTGCCAGCAGCCCCAGCGGCAGCTCCTACAATGAGCAGTTCTTC. Its protein is CASSPSGSSYNEQFF. V is TRBV21-1 and J is TRBJ2-1; the table's D gene call, TRBD2, was not cross checked with the DNA. TRBV21-1 is deemed a pseudogene. The CDR3 is 15 residues long.